A selection of T cell receptor beta chains follows, all from one sample in a study of T cells in narcolepsy. The data were produced by immunoSEQ multiplex PCR, yet TCRdb's version contains in-frame clones alone and is incomplete. The sample holds about 35,000 clones, 80% seen once. The sequenced sample consisted of memory (CD45RA-) CD4+ T cells from blood. The receptors here all came from a human donor in good health. Each CDR3 is given with its conserved first and last residue.

cdr3_aa j_call v_call
CAIGSDRAQPQHF TRBJ1-5 TRBV10-3
CASSPGGPGGEQFF TRBJ2-1 TRBV18
CASSSTGGLYEQYF TRBJ2-7 TRBV5-1
CASSQGGSETQYF TRBJ2-5 TRBV18
CASSEIPSSGLTDTQYF TRBJ2-3 TRBV10-2
CASSESGTAFSYEQYF TRBJ2-7 TRBV10-1
CASSLRGGGDTQYF TRBJ2-3 TRBV5-4
CASSDRETQYF TRBJ2-5 TRBV10-1
CASSVTSGTGELFF TRBJ2-2 TRBV11-3
CASTLGRDRDYGYTF TRBJ1-2 TRBV5-4
CASSQGEGTEAFF TRBJ1-1 TRBV2
CASSTTGPGAGELFF TRBJ2-2 TRBV19
CASTLTPTGNTEAFF TRBJ1-1 TRBV27
CASSPRDRGEPYGYTF TRBJ1-2 TRBV7-2
CASSGNRGGELFF TRBJ2-2 TRBV7-2
CASSHRTGGEKLFF TRBJ1-4 TRBV6-6
CASSPMGWQLNTEAFF TRBJ1-1 TRBV9
CASNEGRVEAFF TRBJ1-1 TRBV6-6
CASSFDRGHGNTIYF TRBJ1-3 TRBV28
CASSSYKSTGELFF TRBJ2-2 TRBV7-8
CASSPDRGQPQHF TRBJ1-5 TRBV18
CASSERAGGTYGYTF TRBJ1-2 TRBV6-4
CASSYRGGGTDTQYF TRBJ2-3 TRBV6-5
CASSFRGLGGWDTEAFF TRBJ1-1 TRBV5-1
CASAPGLASYEQYF TRBJ2-7 TRBV2
CASSEALGRWDNEQFF TRBJ2-1 TRBV6-1
CASSHRDRNENLFF TRBJ1-4 TRBV7-9
CASRQRNRAYEQYF . TRBV5-6
CASRVRANYGYTF TRBJ1-2 TRBV19
CASSGGTGEEKLFF TRBJ1-4 TRBV2
CASSLQVSNSGGQETQYF TRBJ2-5 TRBV5-5
CASDEQGLGNTIYF TRBJ1-3 TRBV19
CASSLAGGQETQYF TRBJ2-5 TRBV5-1
CASSSFLAGGTGELFF TRBJ2-2 TRBV7-8
CASSFTGSSYEQYF . TRBV6-6
CASSKGQLNQETQYF TRBJ2-5 TRBV9
CASSEWTSAIGEQFF TRBJ2-1 TRBV2
CASSERGPTTEAFF TRBJ1-1 TRBV2
CASSLTSWRGDTQYF TRBJ2-3 TRBV27
CASSPDRVKSKLFF TRBJ1-4 TRBV6-5
CASRPPGTNTEAFF TRBJ1-1 TRBV19
CASIHRSPAGKYNEQFF TRBJ2-1 TRBV19
CASSSAPRGEQYF TRBJ2-7 TRBV7-2
CASSESGPAGTQYF TRBJ2-5 TRBV10-1
CASSATRGPGEQFF TRBJ2-1 TRBV10-1
CASSQVAGGKTEAFF TRBJ1-1 TRBV14
CASSLAPRVGGNQPQHF TRBJ1-5 TRBV7-8
CASSLRDQGRPQHF TRBJ1-5 TRBV28
CASSPPGGGATAFF TRBJ1-1 TRBV18
CASSGAYEQYF TRBJ2-7 TRBV5-1
CASSLYWTNGGYTF TRBJ1-2 TRBV5-6